This TCR beta chain was captured by sequencing in a study of T cells in Graves' hyperthyroidism and ophthalmopathy. Exclusion followed for patients with uncontrolled infection, other autoimmune disease, pregnancy or lactation. PBMCs stemmed from approximately 9.1 ml fresh peripheral blood. Amplified TCR beta CDR3 regions came from RNA transcripts. HTBI primers were used for first-round RT-PCR of the TCR CDR3. TCRdb itself ran the multiplex PCR reads through MiXCR, one entry per CDR3 protein. The sample gives around 340,000 distinct CDR3 sequences, approximately 18% of which show up once; 15% to 18% is in the top ten. The V and J ends lost 0 bases and 5 bases respectively, with 14 bases between them. This CDR3 has 15 residues. Germline-derived CDR1 and CDR2 are LNHNV and YYDKDF (reference sequence). Study-level findings and limits: Also found in blood were most expanded thyroid clonotypes above 0.001. The model forecast ophthalmopathy, anticipating it by a median approximately 7 months before onset.

This clonotype was detected many times. Its antigen is not identified. The chain carries TRBV15 and TRBJ2-7; D not resolved. The sequence was collected from a woman in her thirties or forties with Graves' ophthalmopathy. Sequencing was carried out using blood. This chain's CDR3 is CATSRDHSGFDEQYF. The CDR3 region has the DNA TGTGCCACCAGCAGAGATCATTCAGGTTTCGACGAGCAGTACTTC.